This TCR beta chain was identified in a study of low-dose radiotherapy and immunotherapy resistance in tumors. This clonotype was seen ten or more times. Time point noted: after trial treatment. Treatment meaning: LDRT plus nivolumab, ipilimumab, low-dose cyclophosphamide and aspirin (RACIN trial). Primers used for first-strand cDNA, a TRAV- and TRBV-specific set, covered both alpha and beta chains. TCRs were amplified for approximately 21 PCR cycles with a constant-region primer and V-primer adapter. From the reads, TCRdb called clonotypes with MiXCR, one entry per CDR3 protein. Of 75,000 to 95,000 distinct CDR3 sequences in the sample, around 20% were seen once. The junction had 10 bases not matched to a gene; V was cut back by 0 bases and J by 6 bases. The CDR3 sequence is 18 residues long. CDR1 MGHRA and CDR2 YSYEKL come from the germline V gene.

The TCR originated in a female donor with ovarian cancer. The sequences come from PBMCs, collected after low-dose radiotherapy plus immunotherapy. The V call is TRBV4-1, the J call TRBJ2-1, with 11 bases lining up with TRBD2. The CDR3 loop is CASSQEGSASGGINEQFF. CDR3 nucleotide sequence: TGCGCCAGCAGCCAAGAGGGGTCGGCTAGCGGGGGGATCAATGAGCAGTTCTTC.